These 22 T cell receptor beta chains were all obtained from the same sample, sequenced in a study of regulatory T cells in long-lasting Graves disease. Time point given: newly diagnosed GD, antithyroid drugs for less than 3 months. After RNA was extracted from PBMCs, the TCR library was made from it. Both iRepertoire HTBI primers and Arm-PCR of CDR3 regions were used to build the TCR beta libraries. TCRdb used MiXCR to reprocess the multiplex PCR reads, holding one entry per CDR3 protein. The sample holds around 360,000 distinct CDR3 sequences, roughly 15% seen once. The data also belong to a second study, concerning T cells in Graves' hyperthyroidism and ophthalmopathy.

The sample here was peripheral blood mononuclear cells (PBMCs), taken at new diagnosis, from a patient treated with antithyroid drugs. The receptor source for this set is a woman aged 18 to 35 with Graves disease.

This clonotype was seen repeatedly, ten times or more. The chain uses TRBV6-1 and TRBJ2-7, with D hard to call. This CDR3 has 13 residues. Trimming removed 7 bases at V and 2 bases at J, with 12 bases between. Per germline, CDR1 MNHNS and CDR2 SASEGT. The CDR3 is CASTPDQTYEQYF. As DNA, the CDR3 is TGTGCCAGCACTCCGGACCAAACCTACGAGCAGTACTTC.

This clonotype came up a few times. The rearrangement uses TRBV20-1 and TRBJ2-5, with a possible D match to TRBD1 (6 bases). The V gene lost 4 bases and the J gene lost 3 bases, with 12 bases spanning the gap. Per germline, CDR1 DFQATT and CDR2 SNEGSKA (reference sequence). This CDR3 spans 13 amino acids. The chain's CDR3 is CSAKRTAKETQYF. Here the CDR3 DNA reads TGCAGTGCTAAACGGACAGCAAAAGAGACCCAGTACTTC.

Only a few counts were recorded for this clonotype. V and J are TRBV9 and TRBJ2-7; 8 bases line up with TRBD2. The CDR3 runs to 15 residues. After removal of 0 bases from V and 2 bases from J, the junction contained 4 bases not matched to a gene. The germline CDR1 and CDR2 sequences are SGDLS and YYNGEE. The CDR3 sequence: CASSVGAGVTYEQYF. As DNA, the CDR3 is TGTGCCAGCAGCGTAGGAGCGGGAGTGACCTACGAGCAGTACTTC. Combining the CDR3 with reference TRBV9 and TRBJ2-7 gives the whole variable domain DSGVTQTPKHLITATGQRVTLRCSPRSGDLSVYWYQQSLDQGLQFLIQYYNGEERAKGNILERFSAQQFPDLHSELNLSSLELGDSALYFCASSVGAGVTYEQYFGPGTRLTVT.

Concerning this clonotype: Being one base from a much bigger clone, this may be a read error. The rearrangement joins TRBV12-3 or TRBV12-4 to TRBJ2-1, with 11 bases identical to TRBD2. There are 14 residues in the CDR3. V lost 6 bases, J lost 9 bases, and 7 bases stayed unmatched. The CDR3 loop reads CASRSSGRISEQFF. The CDR3 nucleotides are TGTGCCAGCAGGTCTAGCGGGAGGATAAGTGAGCAGTTCTTC.

This clonotype was counted at least ten times. The chain combines TRBV12-3 or TRBV12-4 with TRBJ1-1; 8 bases are shared with TRBD1. CDR3 length: 13 amino acids. The V and J ends lost 7 bases and 3 bases, in that order; junction bases with no gene match: 4. The CDR3 bases are TGTGCCAGCACCCAGGGGGCCTACACTGAAGCTTTCTTT. Amino acid sequence: CASTQGAYTEAFF.

The rearrangement joins TRBV19 to TRBJ1-6; D not certain. CDR3 size: 12 residues. CDR1 and CDR2 (germline): LNHDA, SQIVND (reference sequence). Trimming removed 9 bases at V and 7 bases at J, with 10 bases between. Here the CDR3 reads CASSGRNSPLHF. Here the CDR3 DNA reads TGTGCCAGCTCCGGGAGGAATTCACCCCTCCACTTT.

This clonotype was recorded at least ten times. V and J are TRBV10-3 and TRBJ1-6; 9 bases are a match to TRBD1. Germline CDR1 and CDR2: ENHRY and SYGVKD. V gave up 3 bases and J gave up 5 bases; unmatched junction bases: 2. The length of the CDR3 is 15 residues. CDR3 amino acids: CAISDWDRDNSPLHF. CDR3 DNA sequence: TGTGCCATCAGTGACTGGGACAGGGATAATTCACCCCTCCACTTT.

Ten or more counts support this clonotype. This rearrangement joins TRBV18 to TRBJ1-1; D is undetermined. Germline CDR1 is KGHSH and CDR2 is LQKENI. V was clipped by 6 bases and J by 0 bases, with 11 bases between them. The CDR3 loop spans 14 amino acids. The CDR3: CASSMRTMNTEAFF. CDR3 DNA: TGTGCCAGCTCGATGCGAACAATGAACACTGAAGCTTTCTTT.

This clonotype was detected many times. The chain has TRBV18 and TRBJ1-3; D remains ambiguous. The germline gives CDR1 KGHSH, CDR2 LQKENI. The CDR3 length is 13 residues. The ends were cut back, 3 bases at V and 6 bases at J, with 9 bases in the middle. CDR3 residues: CASSPTSENTIYF. CDR3 DNA sequence: TGTGCCAGCTCACCTACTTCGGAAAACACCATATATTTT.

This clonotype was counted at least ten times. The chain has TRBV5-1 and TRBJ2-7, with TRBD1 identical over 8 bases. This CDR3 spans 14 amino acids. The germline CDR1 and CDR2 sequences are SGHRS and YFSETQ. The trim removed 4 bases at V and 4 bases at J, leaving 7 bases unmatched. The CDR3 reads CASSRGQGLYEQYF. The CDR3 coding sequence is TGCGCCAGCAGCCGCGGACAGGGATTATACGAGCAGTACTTC.

This clonotype has at least ten counts. The gene calls are TRBV28 and TRBJ1-5; D gene ambiguous. Germline CDR1 and CDR2: MDHEN and SYDVKM. V was trimmed by 3 bases and J by 5 bases, leaving 11 bases between them. The CDR3 totals 14 residues. The CDR3: CASSFVRVDQPQHF. CDR3 in DNA: TGTGCCAGCAGTTTTGTGAGGGTGGATCAGCCCCAGCATTTT.

The genes are TRBV2 and TRBJ1-5; possibly TRBD1 for D (6 bases). The CDR3 has 14 amino acids. Germline loops: CDR1 SNHLY, CDR2 FYNNEI. Trimming left V 8 bases short and J 1 base short, with 12 bases between. The CDR3 DNA follows: TGTGCCAGCGGCGCGCAGGGGAGCAATCAGCCCCAGCATTTT. Translating it yields CASGAQGSNQPQHF.

V usage is TRBV13 and J usage is TRBJ2-7; 12 bases line up with TRBD2. With 5 bases clipped from V and 6 bases from J, the junction kept 5 bases outside the gene matches. This CDR3 has 14 amino acids. CDR1 is PRHDT and CDR2 is FYEKMQ in the germline V gene (reference sequence). Written as DNA, the CDR3 is TGTGCCAGCAGCCCGACTAGCGGGAGACTCGAGCAGTACTTC. Residues: CASSPTSGRLEQYF.

At least ten counts were recorded for this clonotype. This chain uses TRBV30 with TRBJ2-2, with D perhaps TRBD1 (5 bases). Germline V gene sequence: CDR1 GTSNPN, CDR2 SVGIG (reference sequence). Trimming stripped 2 bases from V and 6 bases from J, with 10 bases between. This CDR3 has 13 residues. CDR3 residues: CAWSRSRAGELFF. The CDR3 region has the DNA TGTGCCTGGAGTCGATCCAGGGCCGGGGAGCTGTTTTTT.

The chain has TRBV6-1 and TRBJ2-1, with D unclear. Germline lookup yields CDR1 MNHNS and CDR2 SASEGT. The CDR3 spans 11 residues. The V end was cut by 6 bases, the J end by 8 bases, with 8 bases between. The CDR3 nucleotides read TGTGCCAGCAGCCCCGCATATGAGCAGTTCTTC. Protein product: CASSPAYEQFF.

This clonotype was seen at least ten times. V usage is TRBV7-3 and J usage is TRBJ2-1; 9 bases line up with TRBD1. J was trimmed by 7 bases and V by 2 bases; bases with no gene match: 3. Germline-derived CDR1 and CDR2 are SGHTA and FQGTGA. CDR3 size: 14 residues. The chain's CDR3 is CASSLSGQGNEQFF. The CDR3 region has the DNA TGTGCCAGCAGCTTATCAGGACAGGGGAATGAGCAGTTCTTC.

In this sample, this clonotype turned up many times. The chain joins TRBV5-6 to TRBJ2-3, with 8 bases that match TRBD1. With 0 bases clipped from V and 6 bases from J, the junction kept 6 bases outside the gene matches. Per germline, CDR1 SGHDT and CDR2 YYEEEE. The CDR3 extends over 15 amino acids. The CDR3 DNA sequence: TGTGCCAGCAGCTTGGGGACAGGGAAAGGCGATACGCAGTATTTT. Protein: CASSLGTGKGDTQYF.

This clonotype was counted many times. The chain carries TRBV11-2 and TRBJ1-4; D is undetermined. This CDR3 is built from 16 residues. Germline CDR1 is SGHAT and CDR2 is FQNNGV. V gave up 1 base and J gave up 7 bases, with 16 bases separating them. The CDR3 spells CASSLGLRPEGEKLFF. For the CDR3, the DNA is TGTGCCAGCAGCTTAGGGTTGCGCCCTGAGGGTGAAAAACTGTTTTTT.

This clonotype was found many times. The chain carries TRBV20-1 and TRBJ2-1, with TRBD2 identical over 8 bases. The germline gives CDR1 DFQATT, CDR2 SNEGSKA (reference sequence). V shed 2 bases, J shed 10 bases, and the junction held 7 bases outside the gene matches. CDR3 length equals 13 residues. For the CDR3, the DNA is TGCAGTGCTAGACCGCTAGCGGGTCGGGAGCAGTTCTTC. Protein: CSARPLAGREQFF.

This clonotype was counted at least ten times. The chain uses TRBV28 and TRBJ1-1; weak D call: TRBD1 (5 bases). V gave up 5 bases and J gave up 1 base, with 23 bases separating them. This CDR3 is built from 18 residues. CDR1 is MDHEN and CDR2 is SYDVKM in the germline V gene. CDR3: CASSPWGRRSPTNTEAFF. The CDR3 DNA reads TGTGCCAGCAGTCCATGGGGCAGGCGATCTCCGACGAACACTGAAGCTTTCTTT.

The J gene is TRBJ2-5, the V gene TRBV4-1; 11 bases are shared with TRBD1. Germline V CDR1 and CDR2: MGHRA, YSYEKL. The CDR3 runs to 17 residues. With V trimmed by 3 bases and J by 4 bases, 10 bases remained unmatched. The CDR3 sequence is CASSQGRTGGAGETQYF. The CDR3, as DNA: TGCGCCAGCAGCCAGGGACGGACAGGGGGCGCGGGAGAGACCCAGTACTTC.

This clonotype was counted at least ten times. The chain joins TRBV7-9 to TRBJ2-1; 11 positions agree with TRBD2. Unmatched junction bases numbered 19, after V lost 5 bases and J lost 16 bases. Germline V CDR1 and CDR2: SEHNR, FQNEAQ (reference sequence). The CDR3 runs 16 residues. Here the CDR3 reads CASSPAVASGGHSIFF. The CDR3, as DNA: TGTGCCAGCAGCCCGGCGGTGGCTAGCGGGGGGCACTCGATTTTCTTC.